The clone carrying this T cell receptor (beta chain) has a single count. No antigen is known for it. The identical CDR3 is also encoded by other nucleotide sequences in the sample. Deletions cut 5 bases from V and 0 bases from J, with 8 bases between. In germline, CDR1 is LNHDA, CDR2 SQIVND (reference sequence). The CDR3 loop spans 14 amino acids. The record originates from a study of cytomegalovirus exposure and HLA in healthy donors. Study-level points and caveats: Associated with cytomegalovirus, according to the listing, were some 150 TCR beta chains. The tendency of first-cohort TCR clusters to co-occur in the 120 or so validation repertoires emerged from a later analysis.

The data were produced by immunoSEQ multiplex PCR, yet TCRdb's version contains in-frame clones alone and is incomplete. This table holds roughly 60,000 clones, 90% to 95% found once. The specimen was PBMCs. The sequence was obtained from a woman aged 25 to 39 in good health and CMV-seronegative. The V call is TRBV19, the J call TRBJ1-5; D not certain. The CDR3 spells CASSPRDSNQPQHF. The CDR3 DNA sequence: TGTGCCAGTAGTCCCCGGGATAGCAATCAGCCCCAGCATTTT.